A single sample is the source of the 13 T cell receptor beta chains below, sequenced in a study of cytomegalovirus exposure and HLA in healthy donors. Amplification used 60 Vbeta primers and 13 Jbeta primers. Assay: immunoSEQ multiplex PCR; the TCRdb copy retains only in-frame clones and omits some. Among around 94,000 clones, roughly three quarters were seen once, and the ten largest hold 9.6%. The sample taken for sequencing was PBMCs. The receptor set was obtained from a male donor in good health and CMV-seropositive.

The chain joins TRBV7-9 to TRBJ1-2; 8 bases line up with TRBD1. Germline CDR1 SEHNR, CDR2 FQNEAQ (reference sequence). The CDR3 consists of 13 residues. V was clipped by 5 bases and J by 4 bases; unmatched bases: 3. Written as DNA, the CDR3 is TGTGCCAGCAGCCATGGACAGGGCTATGGCTACACCTTC. This codes for CASSHGQGYGYTF.

This clone was observed a handful of times. The rearrangement links TRBV29-1 to TRBJ2-7; D call uncertain. The CDR3 sequence is 12 residues long. Trimming removed 4 bases at V and 4 bases at J, with 11 bases between. Per the germline V gene, CDR1 is SQVTM and CDR2 is ANQGSEA. The CDR3 spells CSVGKLPYEQYF. The CDR3 region has the DNA TGCAGCGTTGGAAAGCTCCCGTACGAGCAGTACTTC.

This sequence joins TRBV28 and TRBJ1-1; no definite D call. This CDR3 is built from 11 residues. Germline V gene lookup returns CDR1 MDHEN and CDR2 SYDVKM. The DNA for the CDR3 is TGTGCTACCTACCGAGGCCTTGAAGCTTTCTTT. Its translation: CATYRGLEAFF.

Remarks on this clone: This specimen includes other DNA sequences encoding the same CDR3. The CDR3 sequence: CASSSQGNTIYF. The CDR3 DNA reads TGTGCCAGCAGCTCTCAGGGAAACACCATATATTTT. The chain recombines TRBV7-2 with TRBJ1-3; D call uncertain. The CDR3 loop spans 12 amino acids. The V end lost 4 bases, the J end lost 4 bases, and 5 bases lay between the germline ends. CDR1 SGHTA and CDR2 FQGNSA come from the germline V gene. The variable domain in full, completed from reference TRBV7-2 and TRBJ1-3, reads GAGVSQSPSNKVTEKGKDVELRCDPISGHTALYWYRQSLGQGLEFLIYFQGNSAPDKSGLPSDRFSAERTGGSVSTLTIQRTQQEDSAVYLCASSSQGNTIYFGEGSWLTVV.

This sequence joins TRBV11-2 and TRBJ2-5, with D tentatively TRBD2 (5 bases). Germline values: CDR1 SGHAT, CDR2 FQNNGV. CDR3 length: 15 residues. The ends were cut back, 1 base at V and 1 base at J, with 10 bases in the middle. DNA for the CDR3: TGTGCCAGCAGCTTAGCAGGACTCCCCCAAGAGACCCAGTACTTC. Translation gives CASSLAGLPQETQYF.

The chain combines TRBV11-2 with TRBJ1-1, with D unresolved. The CDR3 runs 15 residues. Per germline, CDR1 SGHAT and CDR2 FQNNGV. V lost 3 bases to trimming and J lost 1 base, with 12 bases between them. The DNA of the CDR3 is TGTGCCAGCAGCTTCAGGTCCGGTGGGAACACTGAAGCTTTCTTT. Its protein product is CASSFRSGGNTEAFF.

DNA for the CDR3: TGTGCCAGCAGCCGGACAGGGGGTCATACTGAAGCTTTCTTT. Translated, it gives CASSRTGGHTEAFF. The chain has TRBV27 and TRBJ1-1; 10 nucleotides agree with TRBD1. CDR1 MNHEY and CDR2 SMNVEV come from the germline V gene (reference sequence). Trimming cost V 6 bases and J 5 bases; bases outside gene matches: 6. The CDR3 is 14 residues long.

This chain joins TRBV30 and TRBJ1-2; D is undetermined. Between the trimmed V and J ends, which lost 2 bases and 8 bases, there was a span of 12 bases. There are 12 residues in the CDR3. Germline loops: CDR1 GTSNPN, CDR2 SVGIG (reference sequence). CDR3 bases: TGTGCCTGGAGTTCCACAGTTTGGGGCTACACCTTC. It translates to CAWSSTVWGYTF.

This clone was seen more than once but under ten times. This rearrangement joins TRBV28 to TRBJ2-5; no definite D call. V lost 2 bases and J lost 5, with 3 bases in between. Per germline, CDR1 MDHEN and CDR2 SYDVKM. This CDR3 has 11 amino acids. CDR3 in DNA: TGTGCCAGCAGTTTACGGGAGACCCAGTACTTC. Amino acid sequence: CASSLRETQYF.

V gene TRBV7-2 combines with J gene TRBJ2-5, with TRBD2 matching over 11 bases. Germline V gene lookup returns CDR1 SGHTA and CDR2 FQGNSA. Trimming took 0 bases from V and 5 from J; bases not matched to a gene: 2. The CDR3 has 15 residues. The CDR3 region has the DNA TGTGCCAGCAGCTTAGCCGGGACTAGCGGCGAGACCCAGTACTTC. This encodes CASSLAGTSGETQYF.

This clone was seen a handful of times. This chain joins TRBV5-4 and TRBJ2-1; 8 bases match TRBD2. Looked up from germline, CDR1 is SGHNT and CDR2 is YYREEE (reference sequence). V was pared by 6 bases and J by 7 bases, with 9 bases of the junction left unmatched. There are 14 residues in the CDR3. Here the CDR3 reads CASKGQRERNEQFF. The CDR3 DNA follows: TGTGCCAGCAAGGGCCAGCGGGAGAGGAATGAGCAGTTCTTC.

The V gene is TRBV28, the J gene TRBJ2-1; the match to TRBD2 covers 13 bases. CDR3 length: 15 amino acids. Germline CDR1 reads MDHEN; CDR2 reads SYDVKM. V lost 7 bases, J lost 6 bases, and 6 bases stayed unmatched. CDR3 in amino acids: CASIPLAGGPNEQFF. The CDR3, as DNA: TGTGCCAGCATCCCACTAGCGGGAGGGCCCAATGAGCAGTTCTTC.

V is TRBV28 and J is TRBJ2-5; weak D call: TRBD1 (7 bases). V lost 3 bases and J lost 4, with 15 bases in between. CDR3 length: 15 amino acids. Germline V gene lookup returns CDR1 MDHEN and CDR2 SYDVKM. In DNA form, the CDR3 reads TGTGCCAGCAGTTTTGGGGGGACAGCCCCAGAGACCCAGTACTTC. Its translation is CASSFGGTAPETQYF.